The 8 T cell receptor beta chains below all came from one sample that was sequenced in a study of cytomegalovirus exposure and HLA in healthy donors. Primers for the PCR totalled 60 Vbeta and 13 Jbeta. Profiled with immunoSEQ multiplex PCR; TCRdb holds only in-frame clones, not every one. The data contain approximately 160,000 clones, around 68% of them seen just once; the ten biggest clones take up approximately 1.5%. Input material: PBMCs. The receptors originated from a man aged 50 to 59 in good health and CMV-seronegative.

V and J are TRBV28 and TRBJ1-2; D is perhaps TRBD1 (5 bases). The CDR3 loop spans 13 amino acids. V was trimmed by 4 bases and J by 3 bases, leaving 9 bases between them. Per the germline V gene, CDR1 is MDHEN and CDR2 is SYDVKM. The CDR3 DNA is TGTGCCAGCAGTTCTGGGGCGGACTATGGCTACACCTTC. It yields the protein CASSSGADYGYTF.

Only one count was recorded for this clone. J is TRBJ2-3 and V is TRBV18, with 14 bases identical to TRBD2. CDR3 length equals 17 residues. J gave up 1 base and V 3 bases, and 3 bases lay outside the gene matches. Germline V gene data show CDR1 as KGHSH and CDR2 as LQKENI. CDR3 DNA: TGTGCCAGCTCACCTCCGGGACTAGCGGGGGGCACAGATACGCAGTATTTT. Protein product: CASSPPGLAGGTDTQYF.

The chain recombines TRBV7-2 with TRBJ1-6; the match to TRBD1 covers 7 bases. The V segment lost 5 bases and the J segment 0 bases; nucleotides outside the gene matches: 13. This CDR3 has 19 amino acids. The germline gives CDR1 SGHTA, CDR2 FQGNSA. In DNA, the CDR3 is TGTGCCAGCAGCACTCCCTCGGGGACAGCAAGCTCCTATAATTCACCCCTCCACTTT. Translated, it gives CASSTPSGTASSYNSPLHF.

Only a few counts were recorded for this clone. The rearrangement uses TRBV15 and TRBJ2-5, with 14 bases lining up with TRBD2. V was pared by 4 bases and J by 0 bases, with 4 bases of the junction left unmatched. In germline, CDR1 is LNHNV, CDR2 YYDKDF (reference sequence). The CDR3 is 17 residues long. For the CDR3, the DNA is TGTGCCACCAGCACGGGACTAGCGGGGGTTTACCAAGAGACCCAGTACTTC. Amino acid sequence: CATSTGLAGVYQETQYF. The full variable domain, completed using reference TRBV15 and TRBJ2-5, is DAMVIQNPRYQVTQFGKPVTLSCSQTLNHNVMYWYQQKSSQAPKLLFHYYDKDFNNEADTPDNFQSRRPNTSFCFLDIRSPGLGDTAMYLCATSTGLAGVYQETQYFGPGTRLLVL.

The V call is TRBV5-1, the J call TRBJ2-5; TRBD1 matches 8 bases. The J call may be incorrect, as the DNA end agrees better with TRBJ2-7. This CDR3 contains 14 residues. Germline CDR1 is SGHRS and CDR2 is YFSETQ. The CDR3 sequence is CASSLGTGSHEQYF. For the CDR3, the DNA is TGCGCCAGCAGCTTGGGGACAGGGTCCCACGAGCAGTACTTC.

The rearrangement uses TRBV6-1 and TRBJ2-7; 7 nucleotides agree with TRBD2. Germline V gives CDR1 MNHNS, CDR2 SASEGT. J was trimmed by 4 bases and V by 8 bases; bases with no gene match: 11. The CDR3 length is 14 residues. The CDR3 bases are TGTGCCAGCGGTTGGACTAGGGGCGGGTACGAGCAGTACTTC. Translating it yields CASGWTRGGYEQYF.

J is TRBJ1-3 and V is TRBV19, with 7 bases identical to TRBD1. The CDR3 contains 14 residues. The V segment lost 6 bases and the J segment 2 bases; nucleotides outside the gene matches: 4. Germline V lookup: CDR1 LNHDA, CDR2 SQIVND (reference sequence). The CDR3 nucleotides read TGTGCCAGTAGAGCCGACAGGGCTGGAAACACCATATATTTT. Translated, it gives CASRADRAGNTIYF.

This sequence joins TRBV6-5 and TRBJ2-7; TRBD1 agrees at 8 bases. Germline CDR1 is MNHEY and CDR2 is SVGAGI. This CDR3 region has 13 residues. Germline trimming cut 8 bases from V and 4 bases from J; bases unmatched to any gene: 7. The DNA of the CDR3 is TGTGCCAGCTTCGACAGGGGAGGATACGAGCAGTACTTC. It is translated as CASFDRGGYEQYF.